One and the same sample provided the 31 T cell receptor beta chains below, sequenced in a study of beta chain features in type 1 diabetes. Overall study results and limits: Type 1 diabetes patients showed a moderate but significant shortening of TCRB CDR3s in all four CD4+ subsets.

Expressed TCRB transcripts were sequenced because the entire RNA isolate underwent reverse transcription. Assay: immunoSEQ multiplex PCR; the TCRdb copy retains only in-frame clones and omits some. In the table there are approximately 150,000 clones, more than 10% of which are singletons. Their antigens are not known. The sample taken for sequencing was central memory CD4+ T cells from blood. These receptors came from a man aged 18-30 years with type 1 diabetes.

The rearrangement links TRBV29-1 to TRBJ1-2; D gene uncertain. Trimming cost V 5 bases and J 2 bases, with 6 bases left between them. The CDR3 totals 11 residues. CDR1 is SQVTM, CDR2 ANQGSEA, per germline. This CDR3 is CSVHLNYGYTF. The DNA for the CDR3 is TGCAGCGTTCACCTGAACTATGGCTACACCTTC.

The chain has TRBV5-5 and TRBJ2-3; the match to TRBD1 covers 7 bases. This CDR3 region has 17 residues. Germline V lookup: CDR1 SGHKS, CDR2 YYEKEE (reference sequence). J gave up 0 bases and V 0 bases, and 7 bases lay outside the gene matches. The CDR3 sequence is CASSLVGGGASTDTQYF. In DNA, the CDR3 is TGTGCCAGCAGCTTGGTAGGGGGCGGAGCTAGCACAGATACGCAGTATTTT. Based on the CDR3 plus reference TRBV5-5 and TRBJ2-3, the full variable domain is DAGVTQSPTHLIKTRGQQVTLRCSPISGHKSVSWYQQVLGQGPQFIFQYYEKEERGRGNFPDRFSARQFPNYSSELNVNALLLGDSALYLCASSLVGGGASTDTQYFGPGTRLTVL.

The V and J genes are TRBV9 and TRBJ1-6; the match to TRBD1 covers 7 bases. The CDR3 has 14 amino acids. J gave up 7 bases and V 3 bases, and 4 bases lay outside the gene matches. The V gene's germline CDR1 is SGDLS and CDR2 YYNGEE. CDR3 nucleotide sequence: TGTGCCAGCAGCGCCCCGGGACAGAATTCACCCCTCCACTTT. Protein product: CASSAPGQNSPLHF.

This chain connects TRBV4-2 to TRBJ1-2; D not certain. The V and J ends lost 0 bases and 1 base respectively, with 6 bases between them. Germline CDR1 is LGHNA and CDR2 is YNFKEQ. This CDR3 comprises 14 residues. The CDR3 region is CASSQELLNYGYTF. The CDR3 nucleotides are TGTGCCAGCAGCCAAGAGTTGCTTAACTATGGCTACACCTTC.

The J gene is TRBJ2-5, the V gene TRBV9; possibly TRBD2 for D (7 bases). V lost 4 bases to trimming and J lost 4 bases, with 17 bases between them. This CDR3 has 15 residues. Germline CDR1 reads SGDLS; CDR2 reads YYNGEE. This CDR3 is CASSPGASGRETQYF. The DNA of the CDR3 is TGTGCCAGCAGCCCAGGGGCTAGCGGAAGAGAGACCCAGTACTTC.

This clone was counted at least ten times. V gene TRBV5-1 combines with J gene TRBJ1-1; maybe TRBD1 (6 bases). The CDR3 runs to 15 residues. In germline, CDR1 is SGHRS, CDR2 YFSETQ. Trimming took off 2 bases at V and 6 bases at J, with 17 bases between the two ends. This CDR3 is CASSFRGLGAAEAFF. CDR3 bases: TGCGCCAGCAGCTTTCGGGGGCTAGGGGCGGCTGAAGCTTTCTTT. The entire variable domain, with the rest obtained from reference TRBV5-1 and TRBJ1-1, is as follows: KAGVTQTPRYLIKTRGQQVTLSCSPISGHRSVSWYQQTPGQGLQFLFEYFSETQRNKGNFPGRFSGRQFSNSRSEMNVSTLELGDSALYLCASSFRGLGAAEAFFGQGTRLTVV.

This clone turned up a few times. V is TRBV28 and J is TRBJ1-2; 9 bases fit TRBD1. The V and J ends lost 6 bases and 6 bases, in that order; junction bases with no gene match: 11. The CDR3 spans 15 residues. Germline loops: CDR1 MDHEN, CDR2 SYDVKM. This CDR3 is CASSLMLGQGHGYTF. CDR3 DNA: TGTGCCAGCAGCTTAATGCTGGGACAGGGCCATGGCTACACCTTC.

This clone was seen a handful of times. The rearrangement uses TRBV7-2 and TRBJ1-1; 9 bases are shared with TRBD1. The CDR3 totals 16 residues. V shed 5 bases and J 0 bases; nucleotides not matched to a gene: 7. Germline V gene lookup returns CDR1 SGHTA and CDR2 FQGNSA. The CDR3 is CASSPRTGALNTEAFF. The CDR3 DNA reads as TGTGCCAGCAGCCCACGGACAGGGGCTTTGAACACTGAAGCTTTCTTT.

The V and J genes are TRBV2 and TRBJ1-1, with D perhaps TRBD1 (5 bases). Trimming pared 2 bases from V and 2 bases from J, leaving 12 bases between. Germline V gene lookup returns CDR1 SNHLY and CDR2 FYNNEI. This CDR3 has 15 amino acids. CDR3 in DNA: TGTGCCAGCAGTGAATTGGGGGGAAGCAACACTGAAGCTTTCTTT. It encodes CASSELGGSNTEAFF.

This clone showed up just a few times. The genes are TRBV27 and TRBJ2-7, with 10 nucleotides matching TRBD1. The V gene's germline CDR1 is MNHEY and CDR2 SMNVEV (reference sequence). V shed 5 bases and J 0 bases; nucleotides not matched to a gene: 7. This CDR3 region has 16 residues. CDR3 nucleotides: TGTGCCAGCAGTCCGGGACAGGGGCCGAGCTCCTACGAGCAGTACTTC. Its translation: CASSPGQGPSSYEQYF.

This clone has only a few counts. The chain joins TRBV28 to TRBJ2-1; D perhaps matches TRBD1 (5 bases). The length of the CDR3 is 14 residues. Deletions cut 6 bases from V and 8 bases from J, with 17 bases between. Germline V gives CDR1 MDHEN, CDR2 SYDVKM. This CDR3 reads CASSEMSTVDEQFF. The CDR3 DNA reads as TGTGCCAGCAGCGAAATGTCGACAGTGGATGAGCAGTTCTTC.

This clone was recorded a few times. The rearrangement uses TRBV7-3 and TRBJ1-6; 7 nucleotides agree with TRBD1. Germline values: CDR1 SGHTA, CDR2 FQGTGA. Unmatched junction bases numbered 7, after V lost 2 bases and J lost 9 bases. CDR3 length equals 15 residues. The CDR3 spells CASSLGRGQSSPLHF. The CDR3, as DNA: TGTGCCAGCAGCTTAGGCCGGGGACAGTCTTCACCCCTCCACTTT.

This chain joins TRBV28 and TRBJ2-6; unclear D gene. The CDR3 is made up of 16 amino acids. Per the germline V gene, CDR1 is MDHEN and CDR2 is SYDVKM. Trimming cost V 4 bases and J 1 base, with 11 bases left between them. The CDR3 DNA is TGTGCCAGCAGTTCGGATACGTCGTCTGGGGCCAACGTCCTGACTTTC. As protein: CASSSDTSSGANVLTF.

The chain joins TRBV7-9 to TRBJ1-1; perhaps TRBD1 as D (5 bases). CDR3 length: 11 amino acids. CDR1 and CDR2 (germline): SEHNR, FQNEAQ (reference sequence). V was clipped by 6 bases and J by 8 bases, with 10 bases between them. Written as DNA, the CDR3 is TGTGCCAGCAGGCCTGAGGGGGAAGCTTTCTTT. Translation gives CASRPEGEAFF.

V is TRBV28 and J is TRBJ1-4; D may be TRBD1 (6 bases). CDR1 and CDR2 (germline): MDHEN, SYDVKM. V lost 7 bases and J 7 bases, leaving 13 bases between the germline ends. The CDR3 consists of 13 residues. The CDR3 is CASIAGESEKLFF. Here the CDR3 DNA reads TGTGCCAGCATTGCAGGGGAAAGTGAAAAACTGTTTTTT.

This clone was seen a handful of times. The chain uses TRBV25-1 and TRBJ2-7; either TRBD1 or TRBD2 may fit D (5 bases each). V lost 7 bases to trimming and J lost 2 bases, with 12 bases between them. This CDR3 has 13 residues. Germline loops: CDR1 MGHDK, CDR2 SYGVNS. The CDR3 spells CASIQDGAYEQYF. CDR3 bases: TGTGCCAGCATACAGGACGGGGCCTACGAGCAGTACTTC.

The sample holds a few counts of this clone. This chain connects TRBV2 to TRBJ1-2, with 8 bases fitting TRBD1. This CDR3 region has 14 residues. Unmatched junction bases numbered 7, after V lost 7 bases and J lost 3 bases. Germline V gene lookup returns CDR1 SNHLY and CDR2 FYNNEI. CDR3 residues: CASTSQGDDYGYTF. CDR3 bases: TGTGCCAGCACTTCACAGGGGGATGACTATGGCTACACCTTC. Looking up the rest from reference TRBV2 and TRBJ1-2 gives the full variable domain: EPEVTQTPSHQVTQMGQEVILRCVPISNHLYFYWYRQILGQKVEFLVSFYNNEISEKSEIFDDQFSVERPDGSNFTLKIRSTKLEDSAMYFCASTSQGDDYGYTFGSGTRLTVV.

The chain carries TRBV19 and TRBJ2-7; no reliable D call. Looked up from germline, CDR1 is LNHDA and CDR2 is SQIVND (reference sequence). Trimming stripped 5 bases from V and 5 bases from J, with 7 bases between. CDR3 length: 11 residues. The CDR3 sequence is CASSGVHEQYF. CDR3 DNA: TGTGCCAGTAGTGGGGTCCACGAGCAGTACTTC.

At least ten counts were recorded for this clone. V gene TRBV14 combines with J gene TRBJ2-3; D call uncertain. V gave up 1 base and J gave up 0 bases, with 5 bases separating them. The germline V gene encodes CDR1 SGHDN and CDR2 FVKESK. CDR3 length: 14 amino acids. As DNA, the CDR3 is TGTGCCAGCAGCCAAGCGATAAGCACAGATACGCAGTATTTT. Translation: CASSQAISTDTQYF.

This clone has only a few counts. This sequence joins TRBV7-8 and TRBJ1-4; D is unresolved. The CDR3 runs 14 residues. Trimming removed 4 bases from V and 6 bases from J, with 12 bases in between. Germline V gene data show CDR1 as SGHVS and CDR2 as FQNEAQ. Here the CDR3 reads CASSSRTEYEKLFF. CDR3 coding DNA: TGTGCCAGCAGCTCGCGGACGGAGTATGAAAAACTGTTTTTT.

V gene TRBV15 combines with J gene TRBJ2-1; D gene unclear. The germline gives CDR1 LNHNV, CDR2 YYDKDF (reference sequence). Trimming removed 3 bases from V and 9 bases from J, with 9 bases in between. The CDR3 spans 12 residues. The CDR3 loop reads CATSSYLGEQFF. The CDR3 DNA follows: TGTGCCACCAGCAGTTACCTCGGTGAGCAGTTCTTC.

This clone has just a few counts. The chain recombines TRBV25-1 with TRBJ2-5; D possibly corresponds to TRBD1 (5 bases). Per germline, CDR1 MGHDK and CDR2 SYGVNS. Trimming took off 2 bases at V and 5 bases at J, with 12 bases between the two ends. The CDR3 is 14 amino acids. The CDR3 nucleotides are TGTGCCAGCAGTGAAGTCAGGGATCGGGAGACCCAGTACTTC. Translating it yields CASSEVRDRETQYF.

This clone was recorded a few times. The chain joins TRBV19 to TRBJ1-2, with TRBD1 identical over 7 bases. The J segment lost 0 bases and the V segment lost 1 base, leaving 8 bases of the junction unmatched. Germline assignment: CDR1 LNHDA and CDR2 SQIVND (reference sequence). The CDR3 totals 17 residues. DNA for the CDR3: TGTGCCAGTAGTATAGCCTATGAACAGGGGTCTAACTATGGCTACACCTTC. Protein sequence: CASSIAYEQGSNYGYTF.

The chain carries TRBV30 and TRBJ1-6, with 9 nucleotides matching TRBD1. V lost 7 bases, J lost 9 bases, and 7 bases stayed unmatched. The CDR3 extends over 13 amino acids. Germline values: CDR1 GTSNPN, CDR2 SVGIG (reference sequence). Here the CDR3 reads CALQGAGGSPLHF. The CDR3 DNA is TGTGCCTTACAGGGGGCGGGTGGTTCACCCCTCCACTTT.

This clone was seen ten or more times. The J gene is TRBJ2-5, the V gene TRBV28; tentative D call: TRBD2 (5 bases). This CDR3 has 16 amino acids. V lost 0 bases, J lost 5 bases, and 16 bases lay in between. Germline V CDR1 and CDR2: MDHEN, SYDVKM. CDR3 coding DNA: TGTGCCAGCAGTTTATGGCGGGCCAATCTGGGGGAGACCCAGTACTTC. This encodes CASSLWRANLGETQYF.

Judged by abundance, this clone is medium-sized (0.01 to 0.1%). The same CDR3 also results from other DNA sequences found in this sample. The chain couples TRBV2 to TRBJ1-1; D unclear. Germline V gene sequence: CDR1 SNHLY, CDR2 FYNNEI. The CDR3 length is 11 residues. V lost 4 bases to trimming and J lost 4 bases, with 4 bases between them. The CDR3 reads CASSGGTEAFF. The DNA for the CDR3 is TGTGCCAGCAGTGGTGGCACTGAAGCTTTCTTT.

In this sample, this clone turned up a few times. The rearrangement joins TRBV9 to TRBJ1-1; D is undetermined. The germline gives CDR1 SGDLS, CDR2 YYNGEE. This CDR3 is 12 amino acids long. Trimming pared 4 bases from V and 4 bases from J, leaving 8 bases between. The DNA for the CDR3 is TGTGCCAGCAGCCGCCTGGGCACTGAAGCTTTCTTT. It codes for CASSRLGTEAFF.

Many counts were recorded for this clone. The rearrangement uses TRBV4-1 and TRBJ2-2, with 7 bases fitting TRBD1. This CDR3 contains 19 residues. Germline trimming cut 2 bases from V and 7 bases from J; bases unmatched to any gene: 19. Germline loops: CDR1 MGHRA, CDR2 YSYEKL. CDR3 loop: CASSQPALRFQGDGGELFF. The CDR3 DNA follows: TGCGCCAGCAGCCAACCAGCTTTGAGGTTCCAGGGGGATGGCGGGGAGCTGTTTTTT.

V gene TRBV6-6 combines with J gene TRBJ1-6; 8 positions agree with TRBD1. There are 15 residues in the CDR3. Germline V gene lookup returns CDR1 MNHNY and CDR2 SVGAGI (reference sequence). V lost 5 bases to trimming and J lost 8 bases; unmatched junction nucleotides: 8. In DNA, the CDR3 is TGTGCCAGCAGTGGACAGGGAGGATCGGATTCACCCCTCCACTTT. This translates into CASSGQGGSDSPLHF.

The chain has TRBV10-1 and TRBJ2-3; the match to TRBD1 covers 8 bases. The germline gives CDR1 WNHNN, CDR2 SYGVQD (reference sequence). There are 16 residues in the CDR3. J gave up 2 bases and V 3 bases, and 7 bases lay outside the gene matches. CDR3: CASSDWQGANTDTQYF. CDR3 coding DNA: TGCGCCAGCAGTGATTGGCAGGGGGCAAACACAGATACGCAGTATTTT.

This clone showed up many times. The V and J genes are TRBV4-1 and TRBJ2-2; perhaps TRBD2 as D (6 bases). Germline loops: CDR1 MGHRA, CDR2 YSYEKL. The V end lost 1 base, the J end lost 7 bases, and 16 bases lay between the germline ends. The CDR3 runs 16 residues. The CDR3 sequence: CASSQAGAFGSGELFF. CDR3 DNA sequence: TGCGCCAGCAGCCAAGCGGGAGCCTTCGGGAGCGGGGAGCTGTTTTTT.